This T cell receptor (beta chain) was sequenced during a study of blood T cell repertoires in COVID-19. Data came from immunoSEQ multiplex PCR; TCRdb stores just in-frame clones and leaves some out. The table records around 150,000 clones, almost 85% of them present only once. Germline values: CDR1 SGHDN, CDR2 FVKESK. V dropped 4 bases and J dropped 6; count of bases not matched to a gene: 12. CDR3 length: 16 amino acids. The TCR sequence derives from a woman of 80 years or more with acute or convalescent COVID-19. The rearrangement uses TRBV14 and TRBJ2-5; 9 nucleotides agree with TRBD1. Sample: peripheral blood. The CDR3 sequence is CASSRSADRGRKTQYF. CDR3 DNA sequence: TGTGCCAGCAGCCGCTCAGCGGACAGGGGTAGAAAGACCCAGTACTTC.